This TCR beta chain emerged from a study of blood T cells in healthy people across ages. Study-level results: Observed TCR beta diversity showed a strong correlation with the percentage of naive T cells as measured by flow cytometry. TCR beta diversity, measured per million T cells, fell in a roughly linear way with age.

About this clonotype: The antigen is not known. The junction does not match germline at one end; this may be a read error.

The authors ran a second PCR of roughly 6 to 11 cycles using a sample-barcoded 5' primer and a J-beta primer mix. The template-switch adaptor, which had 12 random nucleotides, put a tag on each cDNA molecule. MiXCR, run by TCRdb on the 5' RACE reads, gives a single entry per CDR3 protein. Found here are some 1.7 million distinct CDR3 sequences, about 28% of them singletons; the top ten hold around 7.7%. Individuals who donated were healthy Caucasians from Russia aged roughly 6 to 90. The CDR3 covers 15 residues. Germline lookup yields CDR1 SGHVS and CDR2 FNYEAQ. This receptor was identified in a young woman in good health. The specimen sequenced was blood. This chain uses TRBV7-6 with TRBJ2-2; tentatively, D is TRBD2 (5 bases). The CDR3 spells CASSLNPSRSGEPFF. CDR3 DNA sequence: TGTGCCAGCAGCTTAAATCCTAGTCGTTCCGGGGAGCCGTTTTTT.